This T cell receptor beta chain was observed in a study of response to subunit inactivated influenza vaccine listed by TCRdb under 2018. For context, the study as a whole: Deep quantitative profiling of the T cell receptor repertoire was used in the study to follow responses to a trivalent subunit inactivated influenza vaccine.

Overall study outcomes, separate from this receptor: According to the authors, only a limited number of new T cells may be recruited by each seasonal influenza vaccination.

Libraries were made using RT-PCR. The listed sequencing device is Illumina HiSeq 2500. Using fastp at Q25 and MiXCR, TCRdb reprocessed the public reads and kept productive beta chains. CDR3 protein duplicates are merged, each entry listing the most common genes and DNA. In this sample the table shows about 520,000 distinct CDR3 sequences, around 7.7% of which occur a single time. Around 13% of the sample goes to the ten largest clones. V drops 4 bases and J drops 1 base, leaving 17 bases in between. The germline V gene encodes CDR1 LGHDT and CDR2 YNNKEL (reference sequence). There are 17 amino acids in the CDR3, from cysteine to phenylalanine inclusive. The kept DNA is CDR3 alone, 51 bases in frame from the first base. This clonotype appeared a few times. The antigen it binds to is not known. Within one base of it there is no much larger clone, and no base qualities were kept.

This receptor was obtained from a man between 50 and 69 years old who received an inactivated influenza vaccine. Donor details come from another sample of the same person, matched by shared clones. The chain is made from TRBV3-1 and TRBJ1-3; a weak D assignment points to TRBD1 (6 bases agree). Sequencing was performed on PBMCs from blood, taken less than 25 months after vaccination. The CDR3 region reads CASSPDRAGVSGNTIYF. The DNA sequence reads TGTGCCAGCAGCCCGGACCGTGCAGGGGTGTCTGGAAACACCATATATTTT.